The 6 T cell receptor beta chains reported below all come from one sample, sequenced in a study of early T cells in non-severe SARS-CoV-2 infection. Each CDR3 protein is one row after TCRdb ran MiXCR on the 5' RACE reads. The sample consists of tens of thousands of distinct CDR3 sequences, about 9% of them appearing once. Sequencing input: whole blood. Receptors originate from an adult who was a healthcare worker with PCR-confirmed SARS-CoV-2 infection or an uninfected control (not recorded which).

The V call is TRBV6-6, the J call TRBJ1-5; D perhaps matches TRBD1 (5 bases). CDR3 length: 12 amino acids. The V gene's germline CDR1 is MNHNY and CDR2 SVGAGI (reference sequence). V was pared by 5 bases and J by 7 bases, with 9 bases between. CDR3 residues: CASSGTTQPQHF. As DNA, the CDR3 is TGTGCCAGCAGTGGGACTACCCAGCCCCAGCATTTT.

This clonotype came up a few times. Relative to the germline gene, one junction end is altered; a read error may explain this. This chain uses TRBV7-3 with TRBJ1-1; D is undetermined. From germline, CDR1 is SGHTA and CDR2 FQGTGA. The CDR3 contains 14 residues. The CDR3 DNA reads TGTGCCAGCAGCGTACGTGGGGATACTCTTGAAGTTTTCTTT. It encodes CASSVRGDTLEVFF.

This clonotype was seen only a few times. The CDR3 DNA sequence: TGCGCCAGCAGTGCCGCGGGATACTTGGACACCGGGGAGCTGTTTTTT. Translating it yields CASSAAGYLDTGELFF. The V and J genes are TRBV10-1 and TRBJ2-2; a possible D gene is TRBD2 (6 bases). Trimming stripped 4 bases from V and 3 bases from J, with 15 bases between. Germline-derived CDR1 and CDR2 are WNHNN and SYGVQD (reference sequence). The CDR3 consists of 16 residues.

The rearrangement joins TRBV15 to TRBJ2-1, with TRBD1 matching 7 bases. Germline loops: CDR1 LNHNV, CDR2 YYDKDF (reference sequence). The V gene end was trimmed by 5 bases and the J gene end by 3 bases; junction bases not matched to a gene: 7. The CDR3 length is 15 residues. CDR3 loop: CATSFSRDSYNEQFF. CDR3 in DNA: TGTGCCACCAGCTTTTCCCGGGACAGCTACAATGAGCAGTTCTTC.

This clonotype was recorded only once. The chain joins TRBV3-1 to TRBJ2-7, with D unresolved. CDR1 is LGHDT and CDR2 is YNNKEL in the germline V gene (reference sequence). V was trimmed by 3 bases and J by 2 bases, leaving 5 bases between them. This CDR3 is built from 12 residues. The CDR3 DNA follows: TGTGCCAGCAGCCAGGATACCTACGAGCAGTACTTC. This sequence encodes CASSQDTYEQYF.

This clonotype was recorded a few times. This chain joins TRBV29-1 and TRBJ2-1; no clear D gene. Germline-derived CDR1 and CDR2 are SQVTM and ANQGSEA. The CDR3 is 15 amino acids. Trimming cost V 4 bases and J 1 base, with 14 bases left between them. CDR3 bases: TGCAGCGTTGTAACGGTTAGTGGGTCCTACAATGAGCAGTTCTTC. Its translation is CSVVTVSGSYNEQFF.